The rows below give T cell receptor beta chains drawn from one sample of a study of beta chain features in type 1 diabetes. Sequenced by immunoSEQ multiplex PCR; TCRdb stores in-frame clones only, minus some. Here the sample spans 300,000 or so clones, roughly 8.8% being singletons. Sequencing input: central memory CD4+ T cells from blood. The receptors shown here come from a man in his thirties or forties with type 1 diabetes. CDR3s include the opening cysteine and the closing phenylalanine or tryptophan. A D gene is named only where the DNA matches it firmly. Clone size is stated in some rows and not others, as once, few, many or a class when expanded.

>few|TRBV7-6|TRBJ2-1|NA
CASSFGTVNEQFF
TGTGCCAGCAGCTTCGGGACTGTCAATGAGCAGTTCTTC
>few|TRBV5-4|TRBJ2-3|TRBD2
CASSLTLAGGARNTQYF
TGTGCCAGCAGCTTGACACTAGCGGGGGGGGCCCGGAATACGCAGTATTTT
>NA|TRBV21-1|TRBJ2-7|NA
CASSKASGANYYEQYF
TGTGCCAGCAGCAAAGCGAGCGGGGCCAACTACTACGAGCAGTACTTC
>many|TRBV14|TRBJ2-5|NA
CASSQNRETQYF
TGTGCCAGCAGCCAAAACCGGGAGACCCAGTACTTC
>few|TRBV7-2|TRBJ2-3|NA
CASSLASVTRGDTQYF
TGTGCCAGCAGCTTAGCTAGCGTCACTCGGGGGGATACGCAGTATTTT
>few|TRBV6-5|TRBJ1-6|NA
CASSYSIGTGGSPLHF
TGTGCCAGCAGTTACTCGATAGGGACGGGGGGTTCACCCCTCCACTTT
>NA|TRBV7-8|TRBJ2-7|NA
CASSRRDFYEQYF
TGTGCCAGCAGTCGCAGGGACTTCTACGAGCAGTACTTC
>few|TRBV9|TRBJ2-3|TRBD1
CASSPRDRERTDTQYF
TGTGCCAGCAGCCCCCGGGACAGGGAGAGAACAGATACGCAGTATTTT
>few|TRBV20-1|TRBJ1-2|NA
CSARMDYGYTF
TGCAGCGCAAGGATGGACTATGGCTACACCTTC
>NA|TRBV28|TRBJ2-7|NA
CASSSPQGYEQYF
TGTGCCAGCAGTTCCCCACAGGGCTACGAGCAGTACTTC
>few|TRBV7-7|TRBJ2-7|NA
CASSLRDGYEQYF
TGTGCTAGCAGCTTACGGGACGGGTACGAGCAGTACTTC
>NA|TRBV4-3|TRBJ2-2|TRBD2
CASSQDRSSGGSLGELFF
TGCGCCAGCAGCCAAGATAGGAGTAGCGGGGGGTCACTCGGGGAGCTGTTTTTT
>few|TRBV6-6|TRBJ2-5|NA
CASSISSQETQYF
TGTGCCAGCAGTATCAGTTCGCAAGAGACCCAGTACTTC
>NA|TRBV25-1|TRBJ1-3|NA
CASSEWGDSSGNTIYF
TGTGCCAGCAGTGAATGGGGGGATTCCTCTGGAAACACCATATATTTT
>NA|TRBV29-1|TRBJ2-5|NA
CSGGQETQYF
TGCAGCGGTGGTCAAGAGACCCAGTACTTC
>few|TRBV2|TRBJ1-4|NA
CASGGGQNEKLFF
TGTGCCAGCGGGGGCGGGCAAAATGAAAAACTGTTTTTT
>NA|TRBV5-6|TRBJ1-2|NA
CASSPGLGGYTF
TGTGCCAGCAGCCCGGGACTGGGTGGCTACACCTTC
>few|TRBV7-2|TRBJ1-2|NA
CASSPHPGGVGYTF
TGTGCCAGCAGCCCTCATCCGGGGGGTGTCGGCTACACCTTC
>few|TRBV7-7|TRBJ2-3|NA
CASSPLPGEDTQYF
TGTGCCAGCAGCCCCCTCCCAGGAGAGGATACGCAGTATTTT
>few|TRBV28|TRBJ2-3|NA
CASSAASDTQYF
TGTGCCAGCAGTGCGGCATCAGATACGCAGTATTTT
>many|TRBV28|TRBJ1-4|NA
CASSQTNNEKLFF
TGTGCCAGCAGCCAAACCAATAATGAAAAACTGTTTTTT
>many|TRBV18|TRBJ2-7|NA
CASSPLIRGEQYF
TGTGCCAGCTCACCGCTGATCAGGGGCGAGCAGTACTTC
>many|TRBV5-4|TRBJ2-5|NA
CASSLGQPTKETQYF
TGTGCCAGCAGCTTGGGGCAGCCAACCAAAGAGACCCAGTACTTC
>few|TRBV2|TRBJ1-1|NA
CASSFDTEAFF
TGTGCCAGCAGTTTCGACACTGAAGCTTTCTTT
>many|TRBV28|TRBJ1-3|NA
CASSTPGNTIYF
TGTGCCAGCAGCACGCCCGGAAACACCATATATTTT
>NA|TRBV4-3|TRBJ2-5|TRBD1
CASSPGTVQETQYF
TGCGCCAGCAGCCCCGGGACAGTCCAAGAGACCCAGTACTTC
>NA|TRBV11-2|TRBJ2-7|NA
CASSLRNHGSYEQYF
TGTGCCAGCAGCTTAAGGAATCACGGGTCCTACGAGCAGTACTTC
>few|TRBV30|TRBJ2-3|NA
CAWSVPRGTDTQYF
TGTGCCTGGAGTGTACCCCGGGGGACAGATACGCAGTATTTT
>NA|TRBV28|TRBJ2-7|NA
CASSSGQGYYEQYF
TGTGCCAGCAGTTCGGGACAAGGGTACTACGAGCAGTACTTC
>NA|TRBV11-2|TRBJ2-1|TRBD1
CASSFLWGQGAYNEQFF
TGTGCCAGCAGCTTCCTTTGGGGTCAGGGGGCCTACAATGAGCAGTTCTTC
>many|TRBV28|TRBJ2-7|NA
CASSLPAGVSYEQYF
TGTGCCAGCAGTCTCCCAGCGGGCGTCAGCTACGAGCAGTACTTC
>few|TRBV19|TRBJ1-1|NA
CASAPRGGTEAFF
TGTGCCAGTGCGCCCCGGGGAGGGACTGAAGCTTTCTTT
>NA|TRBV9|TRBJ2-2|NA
CASSPSPLLGGNTGELFF
TGTGCCAGCAGCCCCAGCCCCCTACTAGGGGGGAACACCGGGGAGCTGTTTTTT